This T cell receptor beta chain was captured in a study of blood T cell repertoires in COVID-19. Study details: Acute and convalescent COVID-19 specimens originated in the United States, Italy and Spain. Sources were T cells, B-cell-depleted T cells, or PBMCs; the material itself was cDNA or gDNA.

V lost 3 bases and J lost 1; bases outside the gene matches: 6. The germline V gene encodes CDR1 SNHLY and CDR2 FYNNEI. CDR3 size: 17 residues. In the original analysis: Scientists estimated how many nucleated cells there were by amplifying reference gene primers. The method was immunoSEQ multiplex PCR; TCRdb's version includes in-frame clones alone and lacks a portion of them. For V, J and clone size, that table is used; D and trimming come from the DNA. The sample records around 270,000 clones, roughly 84% being singletons. Only a few counts were recorded for this clone. V gene TRBV2 combines with J gene TRBJ1-2; 12 bases align to TRBD1. Sequenced input: peripheral blood. This TCR was recovered from a woman aged 40 to 49 who had recovered from COVID-19. The CDR3, as DNA: TGTGCCAGCAGTGATTTGGGACAGGGGGCGAATAACTATGGCTACACCTTC. It encodes CASSDLGQGANNYGYTF. Drawing the rest from reference TRBV2 and TRBJ1-2, the complete variable domain is EPEVTQTPSHQVTQMGQEVILRCVPISNHLYFYWYRQILGQKVEFLVSFYNNEISEKSEIFDDQFSVERPDGSNFTLKIRSTKLEDSAMYFCASSDLGQGANNYGYTFGSGTRLTVV.